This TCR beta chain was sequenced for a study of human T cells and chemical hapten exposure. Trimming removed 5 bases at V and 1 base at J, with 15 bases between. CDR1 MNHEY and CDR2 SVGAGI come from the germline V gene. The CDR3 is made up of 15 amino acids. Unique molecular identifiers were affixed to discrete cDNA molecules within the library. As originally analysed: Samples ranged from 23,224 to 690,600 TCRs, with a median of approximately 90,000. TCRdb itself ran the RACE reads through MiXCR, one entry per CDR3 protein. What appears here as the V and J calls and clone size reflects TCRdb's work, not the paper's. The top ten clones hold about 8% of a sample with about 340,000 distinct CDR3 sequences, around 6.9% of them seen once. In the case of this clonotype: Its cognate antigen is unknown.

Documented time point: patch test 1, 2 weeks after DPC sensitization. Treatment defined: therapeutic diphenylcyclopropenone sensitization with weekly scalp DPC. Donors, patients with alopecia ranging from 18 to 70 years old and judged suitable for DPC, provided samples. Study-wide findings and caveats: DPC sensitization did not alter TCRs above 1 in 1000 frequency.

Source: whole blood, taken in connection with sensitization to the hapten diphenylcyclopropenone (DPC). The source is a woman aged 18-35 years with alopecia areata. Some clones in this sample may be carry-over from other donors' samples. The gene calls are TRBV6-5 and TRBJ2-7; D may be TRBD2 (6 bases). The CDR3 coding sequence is TGTGCCAGCAGTAGGGAGGCGTACTATTCCTACGAGCAGTACTTC. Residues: CASSREAYYSYEQYF.